What follows are 8 T cell receptor beta chains derived from one specimen sequenced in a study of shared clonotypes between healthy human individuals. Clones were read by immunoSEQ multiplex PCR, and TCRdb kept only the in-frame ones, dropping some. The table shows 450,000 to 600,000 clones, with 60% to 85% occurring only once. Material: PBMCs. The receptors come from a woman in her forties in good health. Some clones in this sample may be carry-over from other donors' samples.

The chain carries TRBV9 and TRBJ1-1; possibly TRBD1 for D (6 bases). The germline V gene has CDR1 SGDLS and CDR2 YYNGEE. The CDR3 extends over 14 amino acids. The germline V and J ends were trimmed by 6 bases and 4 bases, with 16 bases remaining between them. DNA for the CDR3: TGTGCCAGCAACGAGGGATACAGGGCCACTGAAGCTTTCTTT. Amino acids: CASNEGYRATEAFF.

This chain links TRBV2 with TRBJ2-7, with TRBD2 identical over 7 bases. The CDR3 contains 15 residues. Trimming took 5 bases from V and 7 from J; bases not matched to a gene: 14. Germline CDR1 is SNHLY and CDR2 is FYNNEI. The CDR3 DNA sequence: TGTGCCAGCAGTTGGGAGGGCCGGGTTTCAGGGGAGCAGTACTTC. Its translation: CASSWEGRVSGEQYF.

The rearrangement joins TRBV30 to TRBJ2-5, with 11 positions matching TRBD2. This CDR3 is 14 amino acids long. CDR1 is GTSNPN and CDR2 is SVGIG in the germline V gene (reference sequence). Trimming at V came to 5 bases and at J to 5 bases, leaving 7 bases not matched to a gene. This CDR3 is CAWGTSGSHETQYF. In nucleotides, the CDR3 is TGTGCCTGGGGTACTAGCGGGAGCCATGAGACCCAGTACTTC.

This rearrangement joins TRBV2 to TRBJ1-1, with D hard to call. The CDR3 runs 13 residues. Germline V gene lookup returns CDR1 SNHLY and CDR2 FYNNEI. V shed 3 bases and J shed 2 bases, with 7 bases lying between them. The CDR3 region is CASSEVENTEAFF. The CDR3 DNA is TGTGCCAGCAGTGAGGTAGAAAACACTGAAGCTTTCTTT.

This clone was recorded once. The chain couples TRBV5-1 to TRBJ2-3; D is undetermined. Trimming stripped 0 bases from V and 2 bases from J, with 10 bases between. CDR1 and CDR2 from the germline V gene are SGHRS and YFSETQ. This CDR3 contains 15 residues. The CDR3 spells CASSLEGYHTDTQYF. CDR3 in DNA: TGCGCCAGCAGCTTGGAAGGATACCACACAGATACGCAGTATTTT.

The V call is TRBV18, the J call TRBJ1-3, with unresolved D. Germline V CDR1 and CDR2: KGHSH, LQKENI. V lost 6 bases, J lost 5 bases, and 17 bases lay in between. The CDR3 length is 15 residues. The CDR3 sequence: CASSTPGGMRNTIYF. In DNA, the CDR3 is TGTGCCAGCTCCACCCCCGGAGGTATGCGAAACACCATATATTTT.

To note about this clone: Within the sample, other DNA sequences also encode this same CDR3. The chain recombines TRBV5-1 with TRBJ1-1, with D maybe TRBD1 (5 bases). The V gene lost 0 bases and the J gene lost 1 base, with 7 bases spanning the gap. CDR3 length: 14 residues. Germline V CDR1 and CDR2: SGHRS, YFSETQ. The CDR3 DNA reads as TGCGCCAGCAGCTTGGCGGGGGGGAACACTGAAGCTTTCTTT. Translated: CASSLAGGNTEAFF.

The V and J genes are TRBV30 and TRBJ1-2; D gene ambiguous. Germline lookup yields CDR1 GTSNPN and CDR2 SVGIG (reference sequence). The CDR3 is 15 amino acids. V gave up 0 bases and J gave up 8 bases, with 19 bases separating them. The DNA for the CDR3 is TGTGCCTGGAGTGTATTCGGGTTAACTCCTAACGGCTACACCTTC. As protein: CAWSVFGLTPNGYTF.